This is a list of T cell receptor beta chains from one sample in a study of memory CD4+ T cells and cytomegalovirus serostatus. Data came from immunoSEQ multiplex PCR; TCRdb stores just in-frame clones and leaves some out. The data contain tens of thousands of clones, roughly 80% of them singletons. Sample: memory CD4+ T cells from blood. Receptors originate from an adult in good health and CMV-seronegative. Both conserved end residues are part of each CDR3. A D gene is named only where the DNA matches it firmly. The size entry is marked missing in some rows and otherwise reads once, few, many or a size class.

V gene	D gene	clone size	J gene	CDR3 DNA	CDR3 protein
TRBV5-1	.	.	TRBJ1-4	TGCGCCAGCAGCTCGGGGGGTCGACTGATCAATGAAAAACTGTTTTTT	CASSSGGRLINEKLFF
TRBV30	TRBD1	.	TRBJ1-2	TGTGCCTGGAGTAAGGACAGGGGGACTGTCGGCTACACCTTC	CAWSKDRGTVGYTF
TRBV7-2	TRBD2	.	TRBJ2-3	TGTGCCAGCAGCCCCGGACTAGCGGGGTTCGGCACGCAGTATTTT	CASSPGLAGFGTQYF
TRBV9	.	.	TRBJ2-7	TGTGCCAGCAGCCCCCAGACAGGACTCTACGAGCAGTACTTC	CASSPQTGLYEQYF
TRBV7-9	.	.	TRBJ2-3	TGTGCCAGCAGCCCTAGCACAGATACGCAGTATTTT	CASSPSTDTQYF
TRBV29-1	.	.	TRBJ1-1	TGCAGCGTTCACGGACGATGGGACACTGAAGCTTTCTTT	CSVHGRWDTEAFF
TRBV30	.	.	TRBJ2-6	TGTGCCTGGAGTCCCCGGGGCCTAATTGGGGCCAACGTCCTGACTTTC	CAWSPRGLIGANVLTF
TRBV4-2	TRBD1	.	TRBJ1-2	TGTGCCAGCAGCCTAACAGGGGGTTCCGTTGGCTACACCTTC	CASSLTGGSVGYTF
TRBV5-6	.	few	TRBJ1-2	TGTGCCAGCAGCTTGGCGATGGGCTACACCTTC	CASSLAMGYTF
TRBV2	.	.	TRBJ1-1	TGTGCCAGCAGTGAAAACACTAACACTGAAGCTTTCTTT	CASSENTNTEAFF
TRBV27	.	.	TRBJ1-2	TGTGCCAGCAGCGTTAATATAAGACGGGGGGGCTACACCTTC	CASSVNIRRGGYTF
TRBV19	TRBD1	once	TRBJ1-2	TGTGCCAGCGCCCCACAGGGGGCGCTGAGGGGCTACACCTTC	CASAPQGALRGYTF
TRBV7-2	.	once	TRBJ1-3	TGTGCCAGCAGCTTAACGGGGGGCTCTGGAAACACCATATATTTT	CASSLTGGSGNTIYF
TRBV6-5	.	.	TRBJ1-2	TGTGCCAGCAGTTTGCTGGGGGGATTGAACTATGGCTACACCTTC	CASSLLGGLNYGYTF
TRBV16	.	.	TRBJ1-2	TGTGCCAGCAGCCACACGCGGGACAACTATGGCTACACCTTC	CASSHTRDNYGYTF
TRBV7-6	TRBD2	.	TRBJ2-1	TGTGCCAGCAGCTCTCTGGGGGGGGGCAATGAGCAGTTCTTC	CASSSLGGGNEQFF
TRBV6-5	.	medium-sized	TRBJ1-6	TGTGCCAGCAGTTACCAGAAACCCCCATCAGGTTCACCCCTCCACTTT	CASSYQKPPSGSPLHF
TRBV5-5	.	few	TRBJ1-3	TGTGCCAGCACCCTAAGCTTTTCAGGGCTGACTGGAAACACCATATATTTT	CASTLSFSGLTGNTIYF
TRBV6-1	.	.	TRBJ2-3	TGTGCCAGCAGTCAGCTAGCGAGAGGCACAGATACGCAGTATTTT	CASSQLARGTDTQYF
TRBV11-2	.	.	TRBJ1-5	TGTGCCAGCGGGCAGGGTAGGAATAGCAATCAGCCCCAGCATTTT	CASGQGRNSNQPQHF
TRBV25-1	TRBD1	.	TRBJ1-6	TGTGCCAGCAGTGGCGTGTTTGAGGACAGGGGCCTCTCACCCCTCCACTTT	CASSGVFEDRGLSPLHF
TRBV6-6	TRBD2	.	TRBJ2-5	TGTGCCAGCAGTTACGTCGTGACTAGCGGGGGCGAGACCCAGTACTTC	CASSYVVTSGGETQYF
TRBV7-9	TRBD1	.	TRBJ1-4	TGTGCCAGCAGCTTAGCGCACAGGGGTAATGAAAAACTGTTTTTT	CASSLAHRGNEKLFF
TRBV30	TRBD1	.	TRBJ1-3	TGTGCCTGCAAAATTCAGGGGGCGACTGGAAACACCATATATTTT	CACKIQGATGNTIYF
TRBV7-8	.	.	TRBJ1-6	TGTGCCAGCAGCTTACAGGGGCGAGTTGATTCACCCCTCCACTTT	CASSLQGRVDSPLHF
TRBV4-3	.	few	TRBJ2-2	TGCGCCAGCAGCCCACATCCTAAAAACAGTTTCACCGGGGAGCTGTTTTTT	CASSPHPKNSFTGELFF
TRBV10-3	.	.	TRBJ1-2	TGTGCCATCAGTGAGTCGTTACAACCAATACCCTCTAACTATGGCTACACCTTC	CAISESLQPIPSNYGYTF
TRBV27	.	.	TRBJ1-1	TGTGCCAGCAGTCCCCTGGAGGGGATGAACACTGAAGCTTTCTTT	CASSPLEGMNTEAFF
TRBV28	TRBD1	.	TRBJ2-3	TGTGCCAGCAGCCTAACCGGACAGGGGCAGACAGATACGCAGTATTTT	CASSLTGQGQTDTQYF
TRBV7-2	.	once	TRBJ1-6	TGTGCCAGCAGCCCAAAGACTCAGGCGTCTAATTCACCCCTCCACTTT	CASSPKTQASNSPLHF
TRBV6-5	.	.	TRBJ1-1	TGTGCCACCCGGGAAAGGGTTAACACTGAAGCTTTCTTT	CATRERVNTEAFF
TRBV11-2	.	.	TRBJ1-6	TGTGCCAGCAGCTTAGGCCTGGGGCCCCTCCACTTT	CASSLGLGPLHF
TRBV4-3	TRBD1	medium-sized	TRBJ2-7	TGCGCCAGCAGCCTAACGAGGGACAGGGGGCAAGAGCAGTACTTC	CASSLTRDRGQEQYF
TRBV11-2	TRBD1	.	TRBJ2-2	TGTGCCAGCAGCTCCCTACGGACAGGGAGTACCGGGGAGCTGTTTTTT	CASSSLRTGSTGELFF
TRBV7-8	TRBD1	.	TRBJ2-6	TGTGCCAGCAGCCCTACAGGGGCCTCGATCCCTGGGTCCAACGTCCTGACTTTC	CASSPTGASIPGSNVLTF